This T cell receptor beta chain was retrieved from a study of identifying expanded T cells in peripheral blood (dated by TCRdb to between 2017 and 2020). Broadly, across the study: Technical replicates were generated by sequencing separate aliquots of the same genomic DNA pool, with four replicates compared pairwise.

Reading the germline V gene gives CDR1 SGHTA and CDR2 FQGNSA. Between the V and J ends, shortened by 5 bases and 4 bases respectively, the junction contains 11 bases. Taken from cysteine to phenylalanine, the CDR3 has 13 residues. CDR3 DNA is the only sequence kept; it has 39 bases, read in frame from the first base. The immunoSEQ Assay, which relies on bias-controlled multiplex PCR amplification of genomic DNA, was used to profile TCRbeta CDR3 regions. Turning to the authors' computational methods: The absolute abundance of each unique TCRbeta CDR3 region was quantified after sequences were collapsed and filtered. Differential abundance was assessed using a binomial (Fisher-equivalent) model and a beta-binomial model in which time-dependent variance fitted from healthy donors was added. Clones with fewer than 5 combined templates were excluded, and clones with Benjamini-Hochberg FDR below 0.01 were called differentially abundant. In the beta-binomial model, variance was expressed as a function of the total template count across the two samples, in the form v = (b*log(k)+a)^2. The table was pulled from immuneACCESS by TCRdb, which kept in-frame rearrangements only. Such tables lose some clones; where checked, under half of the loss comes from unresolved V genes, and the rest has no known cause. That table gives V, J and clone size, and the DNA gave D and trimming. Here the sample has 90,000 to 120,000 clones; approximately 90% occur a single time. Clones ranked in the top ten supply roughly 15% of the sample.

Regarding this clone: Its antigen is currently not known. Base qualities are missing; no much larger clone stands one base away.

Overall study outcomes, separate from this receptor: For all healthy donors, the variance in clone template counts between two-week samples rose significantly as total template count increased. It was expected by the authors that biological variance in healthy repertoires might increase further over much longer intervals, such as months to years. The binomial model flagged roughly 1.2 differentially abundant clones between technical replicates but 15 to 17 over roughly two weeks and 19 to 20 over about four weeks. The beta-binomial model significantly reduced the number of clones called differentially abundant and the false-positive rate across all healthy-donor time intervals.

No immune events such as infections were documented for the healthy donors during the collection period. To calibrate time-dependent variance in a beta-binomial model of T-cell clone differential abundance, blood repertoires from healthy donors were used as a training cohort. The training cohort comprised roughly ten healthy donors, 3 female and 7 male. The donors were between roughly 25 and 70 years old, with an average age of 43 years. Whole blood from each healthy donor was obtained from a commercial supplier and was collected at three time points around 15 days apart. Genomic DNA was extracted from unsorted whole blood for immunosequencing.

Recombination joined TRBV7-2 with TRBJ1-2; the D region possibly corresponds to TRBD1 (5 bases align). Input material: blood. The origin of this receptor is a person aged 18-69 years in good health. The nucleotides read TGTGCCAGCAGCACTATTGGGGCCTATGGCTACACCTTC. Its coded protein is CASSTIGAYGYTF.